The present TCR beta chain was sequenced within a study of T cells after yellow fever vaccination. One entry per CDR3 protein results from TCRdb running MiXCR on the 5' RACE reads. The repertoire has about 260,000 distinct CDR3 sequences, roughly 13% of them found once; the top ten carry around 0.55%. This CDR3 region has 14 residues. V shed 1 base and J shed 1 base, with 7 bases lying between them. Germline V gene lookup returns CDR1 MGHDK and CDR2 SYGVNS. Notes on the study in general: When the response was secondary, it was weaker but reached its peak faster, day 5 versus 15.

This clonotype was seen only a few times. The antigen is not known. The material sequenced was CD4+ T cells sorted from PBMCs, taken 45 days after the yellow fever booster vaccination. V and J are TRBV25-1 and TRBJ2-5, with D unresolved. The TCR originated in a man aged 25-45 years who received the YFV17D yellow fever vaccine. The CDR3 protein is CASSEFGPQETQYF. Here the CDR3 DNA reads TGTGCCAGCAGTGAATTTGGGCCCCAAGAGACCCAGTACTTC. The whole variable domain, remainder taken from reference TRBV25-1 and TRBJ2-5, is EADIYQTPRYLVIGTGKKITLECSQTMGHDKMYWYQQDPGMELHLIHYSYGVNSTEKGDLSSESTVSRIRTEHFPLTLESARPSHTSQYLCASSEFGPQETQYFGPGTRLLVL.